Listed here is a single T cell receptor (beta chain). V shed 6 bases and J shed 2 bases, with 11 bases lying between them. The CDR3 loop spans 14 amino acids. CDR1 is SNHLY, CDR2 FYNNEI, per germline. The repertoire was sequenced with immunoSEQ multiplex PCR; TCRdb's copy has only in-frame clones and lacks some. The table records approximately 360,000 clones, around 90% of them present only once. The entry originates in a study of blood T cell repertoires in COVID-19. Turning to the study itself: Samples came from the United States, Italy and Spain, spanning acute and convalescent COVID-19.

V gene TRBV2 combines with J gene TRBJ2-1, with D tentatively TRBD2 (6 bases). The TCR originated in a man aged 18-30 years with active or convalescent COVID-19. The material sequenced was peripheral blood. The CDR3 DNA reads TGTGCCAGCAGCGCTGGGACTGCCTACAATGAGCAGTTCTTC. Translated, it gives CASSAGTAYNEQFF.